The 10 T cell receptor beta chains below come from one sample, sequenced in a study of PD-1 blockade in classical Hodgkin lymphoma. Autologous stem cell transplantation was followed by relapse in every patient, and brentuximab vedotin exposure varied. The protocol was immunoSEQ multiplex PCR, while the TCRdb copy is restricted to in-frame clones and leaves out a portion. The data hold around 40,000 clones, with about 82% observed a single time. Specimen: peripheral blood mononuclear cells (PBMCs), collected at baseline. Source of these receptors: a human donor with classical Hodgkin lymphoma.

This clone was counted a single time. The V and J genes are TRBV28 and TRBJ2-7, with TRBD1 matching 8 bases. Trimming removed 3 bases from V and 2 bases from J; junction bases left unmatched: 6. CDR3 length equals 15 residues. Germline CDR1 is MDHEN and CDR2 is SYDVKM. CDR3 region: CASSFGNRGAYEQYF. In DNA, the CDR3 is TGTGCCAGCAGTTTTGGCAACAGGGGGGCCTACGAGCAGTACTTC.

The V call is TRBV9, the J call TRBJ2-3, with 9 bases aligning to TRBD1. V lost 3 bases and J lost 0; bases outside the gene matches: 2. Looked up from germline, CDR1 is SGDLS and CDR2 is YYNGEE. The CDR3 contains 15 residues. CDR3 loop: CASSGQGDSTDTQYF. CDR3 in DNA: TGTGCCAGCAGCGGACAGGGGGATAGCACAGATACGCAGTATTTT.

CDR3 DNA sequence: TGTGCCAGCAGTTACACAGGAGTTGAGCCCCAGCATTTT. Translated: CASSYTGVEPQHF. The rearrangement uses TRBV6-5 and TRBJ1-5; D perhaps matches TRBD1 (5 bases). V shed 2 bases and J shed 8 bases, with 10 bases lying between them. The CDR3 covers 13 residues. Per the germline V gene, CDR1 is MNHEY and CDR2 is SVGAGI.

The chain has TRBV5-5 and TRBJ1-1; 7 nucleotides align to TRBD1. The germline V gene encodes CDR1 SGHKS and CDR2 YYEKEE (reference sequence). The junction had 10 bases not matched to a gene; V was cut back by 4 bases and J by 4 bases. The CDR3 is 15 amino acids. Here the CDR3 reads CASSPETGRITEAFF. The DNA for the CDR3 is TGTGCCAGCAGCCCAGAGACAGGGAGGATCACTGAAGCTTTCTTT.

This chain uses TRBV6-5 with TRBJ2-7; unclear D gene. The germline V gene encodes CDR1 MNHEY and CDR2 SVGAGI. This CDR3 spans 13 amino acids. Deletions cut 5 bases from V and 4 bases from J, with 12 bases between. CDR3 region: CASSVAIVYEQYF. The CDR3 coding sequence is TGTGCCAGCAGTGTGGCTATAGTGTACGAGCAGTACTTC.

This chain joins TRBV2 and TRBJ2-7; D gene ambiguous. Deletions cut 3 bases from V and 4 bases from J, with 16 bases between. The V gene's germline CDR1 is SNHLY and CDR2 FYNNEI. The CDR3 is made up of 15 amino acids. The CDR3: CASSELGNPGYEQYF. The CDR3 bases are TGTGCCAGCAGTGAGTTGGGAAATCCTGGGTACGAGCAGTACTTC. Full variable domain (remainder filled in from reference TRBV2 and TRBJ2-7): EPEVTQTPSHQVTQMGQEVILRCVPISNHLYFYWYRQILGQKVEFLVSFYNNEISEKSEIFDDQFSVERPDGSNFTLKIRSTKLEDSAMYFCASSELGNPGYEQYFGPGTRLTVT.

The chain carries TRBV4-2 and TRBJ2-1; 7 bases agree with TRBD1. The trim removed 0 bases at V and 9 bases at J, leaving 5 bases unmatched. The CDR3 has 14 amino acids. The germline V gene encodes CDR1 LGHNA and CDR2 YNFKEQ. Written as DNA, the CDR3 is TGTGCCAGCAGCCAAGATCCCGGGACAGTTGAGCAGTTCTTC. Protein product: CASSQDPGTVEQFF.

The rearrangement links TRBV5-5 to TRBJ2-7; D gene uncertain. The CDR3 loop spans 15 amino acids. CDR1 and CDR2 (germline): SGHKS, YYEKEE (reference sequence). V was pared by 1 base and J by 1 base, with 12 bases between. The CDR3 bases are TGTGCCAGCAGCTTGAAAGTTGGTTGGTCCTACGAGCAGTACTTC. Translation: CASSLKVGWSYEQYF.

The chain uses TRBV30 and TRBJ2-5; the match to TRBD2 covers 9 bases. The CDR3 runs to 17 residues. V gave up 3 bases and J gave up 5 bases; unmatched junction bases: 16. From germline, CDR1 is GTSNPN and CDR2 SVGIG (reference sequence). CDR3 nucleotide sequence: TGTGCCTGGAGCGAGGGGTTGGCTAGCGGGAATTACGAGACCCAGTACTTC. This translates into CAWSEGLASGNYETQYF.

This CDR3 is CASSPHGRNTEAFF. The CDR3 DNA is TGTGCCAGCAGCCCACACGGACGGAACACTGAAGCTTTCTTT. This chain links TRBV4-2 with TRBJ1-1; the D is unclear. Between the trimmed V and J ends, which lost 4 bases and 1 base, there was a span of 10 bases. This CDR3 is 14 amino acids long. CDR1 LGHNA and CDR2 YNFKEQ come from the germline V gene.